This passage covers 32 T cell receptor beta chains from one sample sequenced in a study of T cell responses to AZD1222 COVID-19 vaccine. The assay was immunoSEQ multiplex PCR, and TCRdb's table has in-frame clones only and misses some. The sample consists of 90,000 to 150,000 clones, more than 75% of them appearing once. The sample consisted of peripheral blood, taken on day 0 of AZD1222 vaccination. These receptors came from an adult in good health.

The chain links TRBV7-2 to TRBJ2-7, with 7 bases identical to TRBD2. Looked up from germline, CDR1 is SGHTA and CDR2 is FQGNSA. With V trimmed by 7 bases and J by 9 bases, 9 bases remained unmatched. This CDR3 has 12 residues. CDR3 loop: CASTHVGGWQYF. The CDR3 DNA reads as TGTGCCAGCACCCATGTGGGGGGGTGGCAGTACTTC.

The chain is built from TRBV3-1 (or the pseudogene TRBV3-2) and TRBJ1-1; D unresolved. Deletions cut 3 bases from V and 1 base from J, with 15 bases between. Germline-derived CDR1 and CDR2 are LGHDT and YNNKEL (reference sequence). This CDR3 has 16 amino acids. The CDR3: CASSHLVWGRNTEAFF. Written as DNA, the CDR3 is TGTGCCAGCAGCCACCTTGTTTGGGGAAGGAACACTGAAGCTTTCTTT.

The chain uses TRBV27 and TRBJ1-6; D is possibly TRBD1 (5 bases). The length of the CDR3 is 17 residues. The germline V gene has CDR1 MNHEY and CDR2 SMNVEV (reference sequence). Trimming stripped 2 bases from V and 8 bases from J, with 19 bases between. The CDR3 protein is CASSLLVRGPTYSPLHF. In nucleotides, the CDR3 is TGTGCCAGCAGTTTACTTGTTAGGGGACCCACTTATTCACCCCTCCACTTT.

The chain employs TRBV9 and TRBJ2-7; possibly TRBD2 for D (5 bases). CDR1 and CDR2 (germline): SGDLS, YYNGEE. Trimming left V 0 bases short and J 2 bases short, with 9 bases between. The CDR3 extends over 14 amino acids. The CDR3 bases are TGTGCCAGCAGCGTAGAGGACGGGGCCTACGAGCAGTACTTC. The encoded protein is CASSVEDGAYEQYF.

The chain links TRBV9 to TRBJ2-2; 9 nucleotides agree with TRBD2. The CDR3 is 17 residues long. V shed 0 bases and J 7 bases; nucleotides not matched to a gene: 10. CDR1 and CDR2 (germline): SGDLS, YYNGEE. CDR3 loop: CASSVASAGGKLGELFF. DNA of the CDR3: TGTGCCAGCAGCGTAGCTTCTGCGGGGGGGAAACTCGGGGAGCTGTTTTTT.

CDR3 nucleotide sequence: TGTGCCACCAGTCCCGGGGGGGGTACCGGGGAGCTGTTTTTT. Its translation: CATSPGGGTGELFF. The V call is TRBV24-1, the J call TRBJ2-2; 8 nucleotides agree with TRBD2. The CDR3 extends over 14 amino acids. The germline gives CDR1 KGHDR, CDR2 SFDVKD. Germline trimming cut 6 bases from V and 5 bases from J; bases unmatched to any gene: 4.

This sequence joins TRBV27 and TRBJ1-4; 10 bases map to TRBD1. V lost 2 bases, J lost 8 bases, and 8 bases stayed unmatched. CDR1 MNHEY and CDR2 SMNVEV come from the germline V gene (reference sequence). This CDR3 is built from 16 residues. The CDR3 here is CASSLSRDRGREKLFF. The CDR3 nucleotides read TGTGCCAGCAGTTTAAGCCGGGACAGGGGTCGAGAAAAACTGTTTTTT.

The CDR3 DNA sequence: TGTGCCAGCAGACTCTATGGCTACACCTTC. Its translation: CASRLYGYTF. The rearrangement uses TRBV2 and TRBJ1-2; no clear D gene. Trimming removed 6 bases from V and 4 bases from J, with 3 bases in between. The CDR3 loop spans 10 amino acids. Germline assignment: CDR1 SNHLY and CDR2 FYNNEI. The full variable domain, rest sourced from reference TRBV2 and TRBJ1-2, is EPEVTQTPSHQVTQMGQEVILRCVPISNHLYFYWYRQILGQKVEFLVSFYNNEISEKSEIFDDQFSVERPDGSNFTLKIRSTKLEDSAMYFCASRLYGYTFGSGTRLTVV.

This clone was counted only a few times. The V gene is TRBV5-1, the J gene TRBJ2-1; TRBD1 aligns across 9 bases. Germline assignment: CDR1 SGHRS and CDR2 YFSETQ. The V and J ends lost 4 bases and 0 bases, in that order; junction bases with no gene match: 8. This CDR3 comprises 17 residues. The CDR3, as DNA: TGCGCCAGCAGCCCTGGGGGGACAGGGAGCTCCTACAATGAGCAGTTCTTC. Translating it yields CASSPGGTGSSYNEQFF.

This clone came up a few times. V and J are TRBV18 and TRBJ2-3, with D perhaps matching TRBD1 (5 bases). Germline CDR1 reads KGHSH; CDR2 reads LQKENI. The CDR3 runs to 15 residues. Trimming pared 9 bases from V and 6 bases from J, leaving 22 bases between. The CDR3, as DNA: TGTGCCAGTTCCCCCAATGGACAACACGAGGATACGCAGTATTTT. It yields the protein CASSPNGQHEDTQYF. Variable domain in full (rest from reference TRBV18 and TRBJ2-3): NAGVMQNPRHLVRRRGQEARLRCSPMKGHSHVYWYRQLPEEGLKFMVYLQKENIIDESGMPKERFSAEFPKEGPSILRIQQVVRGDSAAYFCASSPNGQHEDTQYFGPGTRLTVL.

The chain links TRBV7-8 to TRBJ2-7, with 8 nucleotides matching TRBD2. This CDR3 is 16 amino acids long. From germline, CDR1 is SGHVS and CDR2 FQNEAQ. J gave up 3 bases and V 4 bases, and 11 bases lay outside the gene matches. The CDR3 region is CASSWGTSTHYYEQYF. The CDR3 DNA is TGTGCCAGCAGCTGGGGGACTAGTACCCACTACTACGAGCAGTACTTC. Filled out from reference TRBV7-8 and TRBJ2-7, the complete variable domain reads GAGVSQSPRYKVAKRGQDVALRCDPISGHVSLFWYQQALGQGPEFLTYFQNEAQLDKSGLPSDRFFAERPEGSVSTLKIQRTQQEDSAVYLCASSWGTSTHYYEQYFGPGTRLTVT.

V is TRBV6-5 and J is TRBJ1-2; 12 positions agree with TRBD1. The CDR3 covers 16 residues. The germline V gene has CDR1 MNHEY and CDR2 SVGAGI. Germline trimming cut 0 bases from V and 5 bases from J; bases unmatched to any gene: 4. The CDR3 here is CASSYSGTGGLYGYTF. CDR3 DNA: TGTGCCAGCAGTTACTCAGGGACAGGGGGCTTGTATGGCTACACCTTC.

The V call is TRBV5-6, the J call TRBJ1-6; 7 nucleotides agree with TRBD1. The CDR3 is 15 residues long. With 4 bases clipped from V and 3 bases from J, the junction kept 4 bases outside the gene matches. The V gene's germline CDR1 is SGHDT and CDR2 YYEEEE. The CDR3: CASSPRDSYNSPLHF. CDR3 coding DNA: TGTGCCAGCAGCCCCCGGGACAGCTATAATTCACCCCTCCACTTT.

This clone was observed once. The rearrangement links TRBV25-1 to TRBJ2-3, with D unclear. There are 14 residues in the CDR3. With 4 bases removed from V and 0 bases from J, the gap between germline ends came to 8 bases. CDR1 and CDR2 from the germline V gene are MGHDK and SYGVNS. This CDR3 is CASSARISTDTQYF. The DNA of the CDR3 is TGTGCCAGCAGTGCCCGTATAAGCACAGATACGCAGTATTTT.

This sequence joins TRBV19 and TRBJ1-2, with D perhaps matching TRBD1 (5 bases). With 6 bases removed from V and 3 bases from J, the gap between germline ends came to 17 bases. Germline assignment: CDR1 LNHDA and CDR2 SQIVND (reference sequence). The CDR3 extends over 15 amino acids. The CDR3 sequence: CASRPAGGGHYGYTF. The DNA for the CDR3 is TGTGCCAGTAGACCTGCCGGGGGGGGACACTATGGCTACACCTTC.

The rearrangement uses TRBV27 and TRBJ1-1; D unclear. The CDR3 loop spans 14 amino acids. Germline loops: CDR1 MNHEY, CDR2 SMNVEV (reference sequence). Trimming took 1 base from V and 7 from J, leaving 13 bases between them. The CDR3 sequence is CASSLFRFSIEAFF. The CDR3 DNA reads TGTGCCAGCAGTTTATTCAGGTTCTCGATTGAAGCTTTCTTT.

The CDR3 DNA reads as TGTGCCAGCAGCCCCTCCTCCCAGTCCGCGGTTGGCTACACCTTC. Translated: CASSPSSQSAVGYTF. The chain joins TRBV7-3 to TRBJ1-2; no reliable D call. The CDR3 has 15 residues. Germline V CDR1 and CDR2: SGHTA, FQGTGA. Trimming left V 5 bases short and J 7 bases short, with 20 bases between.

The rearrangement uses TRBV7-9 and TRBJ2-7; D remains ambiguous. The CDR3 loop spans 11 amino acids. V was cut by 2 bases and J by 7 bases, with 6 bases left in between. Germline V CDR1 and CDR2: SEHNR, FQNEAQ (reference sequence). CDR3 residues: CASSLTFEQYF. CDR3 DNA sequence: TGTGCCAGCAGCTTAACTTTTGAGCAGTACTTC.

This clone appeared a single time. The chain employs TRBV12-3 or TRBV12-4 and TRBJ2-7, with TRBD2 as a possible D gene (6 bases). The CDR3 totals 12 residues. Trimming took 3 bases from V and 10 from J, leaving 13 bases between them. CDR3 nucleotides: TGTGCCAGCAGTTTTGGGGCGGGGAAACAGTACTTC. Translation: CASSFGAGKQYF.

This chain connects TRBV9 to TRBJ1-5; tentatively, D is TRBD1 (6 bases). CDR1 is SGDLS and CDR2 is YYNGEE in the germline V gene. The CDR3 runs to 15 residues. Between the trimmed V and J ends, which lost 3 bases and 1 base, there was a span of 11 bases. CDR3 region: CASSADSWSNQPQHF. In nucleotides, the CDR3 is TGTGCCAGCAGCGCGGACAGTTGGAGCAATCAGCCCCAGCATTTT.

The rearrangement uses TRBV27 and TRBJ2-7; possible D gene TRBD1, 6 bases. Germline lookup yields CDR1 MNHEY and CDR2 SMNVEV (reference sequence). The CDR3 has 14 residues. Trimming removed 6 bases from V and 2 bases from J, with 14 bases in between. The chain's CDR3 is CASRYNRETYEQYF. CDR3 in DNA: TGTGCCAGCAGATATAACAGGGAGACCTACGAGCAGTACTTC.

Only a few counts were recorded for this clone. The rearrangement links TRBV5-1 to TRBJ1-1, with 8 bases fitting TRBD1. V trimming: 4 bases; J trimming: 1 base; junction bases outside the gene matches: 3. This CDR3 is 14 amino acids long. Looked up from germline, CDR1 is SGHRS and CDR2 is YFSETQ. As DNA, the CDR3 is TGCGCCAGCAGCGCACAGGGGGAGAACACTGAAGCTTTCTTT. Amino acids: CASSAQGENTEAFF.

This clone has only a few counts. V is TRBV3-1 (or the pseudogene TRBV3-2) and J is TRBJ1-5; D remains unclear. Germline lookup yields CDR1 LGHDT and CDR2 YNNKEL (reference sequence). The V and J ends lost 0 bases and 4 bases respectively, with 7 bases between them. The CDR3 sequence is 14 residues long. The CDR3 region has the DNA TGTGCCAGCAGCCAAGAGGGAGGGAATCAGCCCCAGCATTTT. As protein: CASSQEGGNQPQHF.

This clone was found once. The J gene is TRBJ2-5, the V gene TRBV19, with D perhaps matching TRBD1 (6 bases). The V end lost 5 bases, the J end lost 5 bases, and 18 bases lay between the germline ends. The V gene's germline CDR1 is LNHDA and CDR2 SQIVND (reference sequence). The CDR3 contains 15 residues. The CDR3 here is CASSLRTGIVETQYF. The DNA of the CDR3 is TGTGCCAGTAGTCTAAGAACAGGGATCGTGGAGACCCAGTACTTC.

The chain carries TRBV19 and TRBJ2-1; a weak D match, TRBD2 (6 bases). The germline gives CDR1 LNHDA, CDR2 SQIVND (reference sequence). The germline V and J ends were trimmed by 9 bases and 0 bases, with 15 bases remaining between them. The CDR3 is made up of 15 amino acids. CDR3 DNA sequence: TGTGCCAGCTCGAAAGGGAGGAGCTCCTACAATGAGCAGTTCTTC. This gives the protein CASSKGRSSYNEQFF.

A word on this clone: Different DNA sequences within this sample yield the same CDR3. V and J are TRBV7-3 and TRBJ1-1; tentatively, D is TRBD1 (6 bases). CDR1 and CDR2 from the germline V gene are SGHTA and FQGTGA. CDR3 length: 13 residues. V lost 3 bases to trimming and J lost 1 base, with 6 bases between them. In DNA form, the CDR3 reads TGTGCCAGCAGCTTGACAGGGAACACTGAAGCTTTCTTT. Translating it yields CASSLTGNTEAFF. Full variable domain (rest looked up from reference TRBV7-3 and TRBJ1-1): GAGVSQTPSNKVTEKGKYVELRCDPISGHTALYWYRQSLGQGPEFLIYFQGTGAADDSGLPNDRFFAVRPEGSVSTLKIQRTERGDSAVYLCASSLTGNTEAFFGQGTRLTVV.

This chain links TRBV7-3 with TRBJ1-1; TRBD1 aligns across 7 bases. The V gene's germline CDR1 is SGHTA and CDR2 FQGTGA. Trimming took 6 bases from V and 5 from J; bases not matched to a gene: 6. This CDR3 has 13 residues. In DNA form, the CDR3 reads TGTGCCAGCAGTGGACAGGTAGGAACTGAAGCTTTCTTT. It encodes CASSGQVGTEAFF.

This clone was counted a single time. The chain recombines TRBV7-6 with TRBJ1-5; D perhaps matches TRBD1 (6 bases). Trimming pared 6 bases from V and 4 bases from J, leaving 19 bases between. This CDR3 has 16 residues. Germline CDR1 is SGHVS and CDR2 is FNYEAQ. The CDR3 DNA follows: TGTGCCAGCAGTCTAGATAGGGGGGGTTGGAATCAGCCCCAGCATTTT. Its protein product is CASSLDRGGWNQPQHF.

CDR3 sequence (DNA): TGCGCCAGCAGCCCCCCCACAACTAGCGGCGGTTACGAGCAGTACTTC. Amino acid sequence: CASSPPTTSGGYEQYF. The chain employs TRBV5-1 and TRBJ2-7; 8 positions agree with TRBD2. CDR3 length: 16 amino acids. Germline values: CDR1 SGHRS, CDR2 YFSETQ. The ends lost 4 bases at V and 4 bases at J; junction bases unmatched: 13.

V and J are TRBV5-8 and TRBJ1-5; D remains ambiguous. CDR1 and CDR2 (germline): SGHTS, YDEGEE. V lost 4 bases, J lost 6 bases, and 11 bases lay in between. This CDR3 has 13 residues. CDR3: CASSPFESQPQHF. CDR3 nucleotide sequence: TGTGCCAGCAGCCCTTTCGAGTCTCAGCCCCAGCATTTT.

V usage is TRBV11-2 and J usage is TRBJ1-1; D gene unclear. The V gene lost 3 bases and the J gene lost 0 bases, with 11 bases spanning the gap. This CDR3 has 15 amino acids. Germline V gene data show CDR1 as SGHAT and CDR2 as FQNNGV. Here the CDR3 reads CASSFGGRLNTEAFF. The CDR3 region has the DNA TGTGCCAGCAGCTTCGGAGGGCGCCTGAACACTGAAGCTTTCTTT. The complete variable domain, with remaining parts taken from reference TRBV11-2 and TRBJ1-1, reads EAGVAQSPRYKIIEKRQSVAFWCNPISGHATLYWYQQILGQGPKLLIQFQNNGVVDDSQLPKDRFSAERLKGVDSTLKIQPAKLEDSAVYLCASSFGGRLNTEAFFGQGTRLTVV.

The chain joins TRBV5-1 to TRBJ1-1; 9 positions match TRBD1. CDR3 length equals 14 residues. The germline CDR1 and CDR2 sequences are SGHRS and YFSETQ. V lost 0 bases to trimming and J lost 6 bases; unmatched junction nucleotides: 3. CDR3 sequence reads: CASSLAWDRAEAFF. As DNA, the CDR3 is TGCGCCAGCAGCTTGGCATGGGACAGGGCTGAAGCTTTCTTT.